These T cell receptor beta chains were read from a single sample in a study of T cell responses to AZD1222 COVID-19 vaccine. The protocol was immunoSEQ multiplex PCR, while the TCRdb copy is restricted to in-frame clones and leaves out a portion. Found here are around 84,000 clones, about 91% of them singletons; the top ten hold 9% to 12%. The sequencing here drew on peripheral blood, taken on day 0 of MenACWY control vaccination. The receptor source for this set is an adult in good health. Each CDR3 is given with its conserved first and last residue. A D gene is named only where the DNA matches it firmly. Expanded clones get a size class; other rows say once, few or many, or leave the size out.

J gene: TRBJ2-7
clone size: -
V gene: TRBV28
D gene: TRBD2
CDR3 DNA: TGTGCCAGCTGGACCGGGGGGAAGGACTACGAGCAGTACTTC
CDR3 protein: CASWTGGKDYEQYF

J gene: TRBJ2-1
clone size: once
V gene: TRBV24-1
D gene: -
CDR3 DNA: TGTGCCACCAGTGACCCAGGGGGGGCGGGCTCCTACAATGAGCAGTTCTTC
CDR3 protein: CATSDPGGAGSYNEQFF

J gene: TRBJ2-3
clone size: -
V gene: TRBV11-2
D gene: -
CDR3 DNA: TGTGCCAGCAGCTTACTTGCTGATACGCAGTATTTT
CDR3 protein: CASSLLADTQYF

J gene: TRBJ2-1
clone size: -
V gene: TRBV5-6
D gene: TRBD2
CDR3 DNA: TGTGCCAGCAGCTGGGCACTAGCGGGGGAATACAATGAGCAGTTCTTC
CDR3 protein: CASSWALAGEYNEQFF

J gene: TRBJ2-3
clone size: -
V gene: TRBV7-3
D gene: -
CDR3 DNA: TGTGCCAGCAGTCCCCCCGGGGGCAAAGATACGCAGTATTTT
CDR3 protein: CASSPPGGKDTQYF

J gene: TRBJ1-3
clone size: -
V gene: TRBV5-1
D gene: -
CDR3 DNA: TGCGCCAGCAGCTTGGGGGATAACCTCGGAAACACCATATATTTT
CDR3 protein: CASSLGDNLGNTIYF

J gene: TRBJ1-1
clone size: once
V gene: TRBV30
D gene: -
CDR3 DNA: TGTGCCTGGAGTCCGATGACAGGTCTGAACACTGAAGCTTTCTTT
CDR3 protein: CAWSPMTGLNTEAFF

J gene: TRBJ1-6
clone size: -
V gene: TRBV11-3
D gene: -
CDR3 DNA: TGTGCCAGCAGCTTAGCAGGGGATAATTCACCCCTCCACTTT
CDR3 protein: CASSLAGDNSPLHF

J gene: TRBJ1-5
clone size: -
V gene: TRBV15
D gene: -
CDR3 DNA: TGTGCCACCAGCAAAGGGGGGGTCCAGTCGAATCAGCCCCAGCATTTT
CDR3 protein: CATSKGGVQSNQPQHF

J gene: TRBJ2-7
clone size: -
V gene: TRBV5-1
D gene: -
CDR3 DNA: TGCGCCAGCAGCCTCCTAAGTACAGGGAGCTACGAGCAGTACTTC
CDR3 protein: CASSLLSTGSYEQYF

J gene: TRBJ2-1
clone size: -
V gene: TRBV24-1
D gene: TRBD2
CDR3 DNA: TGTGCCACCGGGACTAGCCGCGGCTCCTACAATGAGCAGTTCTTC
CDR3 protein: CATGTSRGSYNEQFF

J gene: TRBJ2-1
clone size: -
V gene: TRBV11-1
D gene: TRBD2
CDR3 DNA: TGTGCCAGCAGCCCAACCGGGACTAGCGCCTACAATGAGCAGTTCTTC
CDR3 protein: CASSPTGTSAYNEQFF

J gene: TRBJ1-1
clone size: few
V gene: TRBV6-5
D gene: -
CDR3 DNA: TGTGCCAGCAGTACTTGGGACACTTTGAACACTGAAGCTTTCTTT
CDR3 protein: CASSTWDTLNTEAFF

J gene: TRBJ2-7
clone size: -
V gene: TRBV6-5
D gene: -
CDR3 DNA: TGTGCCAGCAGCTCCGGGTACGACGCCTACGAGCAGTACTTC
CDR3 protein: CASSSGYDAYEQYF

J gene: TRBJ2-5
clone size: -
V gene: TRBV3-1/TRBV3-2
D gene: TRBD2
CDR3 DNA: TGTGCCACCCGGGGGGCTAGCGGGGGAGAGACCCAGTACTTC
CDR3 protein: CATRGASGGETQYF

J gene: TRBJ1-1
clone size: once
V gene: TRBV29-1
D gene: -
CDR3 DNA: TGCAGCGTTTTGGGGACTGAAGCTTTCTTT
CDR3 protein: CSVLGTEAFF

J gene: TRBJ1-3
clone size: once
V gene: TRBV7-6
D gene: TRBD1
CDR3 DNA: TGTGCCAGCAGCTCGAGACAGGGGAGATCTGGAAACACCATATATTTT
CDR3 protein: CASSSRQGRSGNTIYF

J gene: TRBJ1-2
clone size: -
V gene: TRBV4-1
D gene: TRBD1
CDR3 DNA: TGCGCCAGCAGCCCAATAGGACAGGGACCGTCTCAAGGCTACACCTTC
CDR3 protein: CASSPIGQGPSQGYTF

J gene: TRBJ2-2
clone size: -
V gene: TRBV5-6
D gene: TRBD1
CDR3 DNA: TGTGCCAGCAGCCCACGGACAGGGAACACCGGGGAGCTGTTTTTT
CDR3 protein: CASSPRTGNTGELFF

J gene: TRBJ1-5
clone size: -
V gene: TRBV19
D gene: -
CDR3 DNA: TGTGCCAGTATTCCTTGGGGAGGGACGGATCAGCCCCAGCATTTT
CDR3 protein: CASIPWGGTDQPQHF

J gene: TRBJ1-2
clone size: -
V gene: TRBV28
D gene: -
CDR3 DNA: TGTGCAGCGGGTGGCTACACCTTC
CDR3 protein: CAAGGYTF

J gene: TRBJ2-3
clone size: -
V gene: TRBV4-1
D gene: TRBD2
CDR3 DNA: TGCGCCAGCAGCCAAGACCCAGCGGGGGGGCTTGCAGATACGCAGTATTTT
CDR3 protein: CASSQDPAGGLADTQYF

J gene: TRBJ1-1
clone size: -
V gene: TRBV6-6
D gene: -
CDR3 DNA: TGTGCCAGCAGGGAGGGAGGCACTGAAGCTTTCTTT
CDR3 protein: CASREGGTEAFF

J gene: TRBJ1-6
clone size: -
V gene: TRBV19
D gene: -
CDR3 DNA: TGTGCCAGTAGCTCCCTATCGAGCTCCTATAATTCACCCCTCCACTTT
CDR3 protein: CASSSLSSSYNSPLHF

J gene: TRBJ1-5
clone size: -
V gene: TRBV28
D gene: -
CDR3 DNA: TGTGCCAGCAGTTTAGTAGAGGTCAGCTTCCTTAGCAATCAGCCCCAGCATTTT
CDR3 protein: CASSLVEVSFLSNQPQHF

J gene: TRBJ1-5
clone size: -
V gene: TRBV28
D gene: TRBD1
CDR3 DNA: TGTGCCAGCAGCTTAATCAGCGGGACAGGGGGCGGTCAGCCCCAGCATTTT
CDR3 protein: CASSLISGTGGGQPQHF

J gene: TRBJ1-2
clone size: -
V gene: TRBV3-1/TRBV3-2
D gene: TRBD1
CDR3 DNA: TGTGCCAGCAGCTTCCCTGACAGGGCCCTAACCTTC
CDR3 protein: CASSFPDRALTF

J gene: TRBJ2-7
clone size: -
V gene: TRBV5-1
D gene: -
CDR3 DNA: TGCGCCAGCAGCCGCGGGGTGGGGCGGGACGAGCAGTACTTC
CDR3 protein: CASSRGVGRDEQYF

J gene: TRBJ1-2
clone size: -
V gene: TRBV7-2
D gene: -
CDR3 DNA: TGTGCCAGCAGCTTGGGCGGGACCCGGGATGGCTACACCTTC
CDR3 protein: CASSLGGTRDGYTF

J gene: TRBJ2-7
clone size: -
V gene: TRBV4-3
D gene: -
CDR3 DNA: TGCGCCAGCAGCCAAGTTCTCCAAGACAGCGAGCAGTACTTC
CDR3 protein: CASSQVLQDSEQYF

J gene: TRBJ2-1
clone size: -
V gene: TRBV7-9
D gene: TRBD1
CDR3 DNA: TGTGCCAGCAGCCAGAGACAGGGTGGTAATGAGCAGTTCTTC
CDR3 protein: CASSQRQGGNEQFF

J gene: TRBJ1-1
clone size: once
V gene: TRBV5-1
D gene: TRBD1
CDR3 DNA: TGCGCCAGCAGCTTGGAACGTGGGACAGGGTTAGTGTTTGAAGCTTTCTTT
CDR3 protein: CASSLERGTGLVFEAFF

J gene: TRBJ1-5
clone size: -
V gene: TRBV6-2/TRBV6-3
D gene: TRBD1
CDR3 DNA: TGTGCCAGCAGTTTGACAGGGGGTTCTAGCAATCAGCCCCAGCATTTT
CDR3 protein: CASSLTGGSSNQPQHF

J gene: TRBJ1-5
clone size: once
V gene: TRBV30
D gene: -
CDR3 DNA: TGTGCCTGGAGCTCAGGCCCAGGGGATGCGCCCCAGCATTTT
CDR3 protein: CAWSSGPGDAPQHF

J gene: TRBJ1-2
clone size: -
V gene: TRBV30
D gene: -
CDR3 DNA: TGTGCCTGGAGTGACAGGGCTACTAACTATGGCTACACCTTC
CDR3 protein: CAWSDRATNYGYTF

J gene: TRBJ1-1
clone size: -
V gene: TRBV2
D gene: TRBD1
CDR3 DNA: TGTGCCAGCAGGGGTGGACAGGGGAGGACGTCTGAAGCTTTCTTT
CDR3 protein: CASRGGQGRTSEAFF

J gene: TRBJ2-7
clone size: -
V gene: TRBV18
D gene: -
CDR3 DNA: TGTGCCAGCTCACAGGGGGGACAGAGCTACGAGCAGTACTTC
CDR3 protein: CASSQGGQSYEQYF

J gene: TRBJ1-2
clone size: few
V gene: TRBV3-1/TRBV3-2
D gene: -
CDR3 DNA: TGTGCCAGCAGCCAAGGGACGGCTAACTATGGCTACACCTTC
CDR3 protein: CASSQGTANYGYTF

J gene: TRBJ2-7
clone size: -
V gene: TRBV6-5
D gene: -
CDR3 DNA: TGTGCCAGCACCGGGACTCGGAGGGACTACGAGCAGTACTTC
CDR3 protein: CASTGTRRDYEQYF

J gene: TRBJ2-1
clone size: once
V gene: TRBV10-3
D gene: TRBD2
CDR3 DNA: TGTGCCGCAACCAGCGGGGGCTACAATGAGCAGTTCTTC
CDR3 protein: CAATSGGYNEQFF

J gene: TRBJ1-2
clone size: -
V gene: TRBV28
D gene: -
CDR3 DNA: TGTGCCAGCAGTTTATCCCGATCAGGTCATGGCTACACCTTC
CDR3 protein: CASSLSRSGHGYTF

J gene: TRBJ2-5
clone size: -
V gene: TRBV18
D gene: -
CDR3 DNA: TGTGCCAGCTCACCTTCCGCTCAAGGGGATGGGGAGACCCAGTACTTC
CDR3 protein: CASSPSAQGDGETQYF

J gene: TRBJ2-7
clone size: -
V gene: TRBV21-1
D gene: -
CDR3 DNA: TGTGCCAGCAGCGGACGCGCGGGGGGGACTTCCTACGAGCAGTACTTC
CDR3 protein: CASSGRAGGTSYEQYF

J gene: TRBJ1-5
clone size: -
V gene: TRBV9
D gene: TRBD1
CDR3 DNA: TGTGCCAGCAGCCCAGGGGGGTTCAATCAGCCCCAGCATTTT
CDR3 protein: CASSPGGFNQPQHF

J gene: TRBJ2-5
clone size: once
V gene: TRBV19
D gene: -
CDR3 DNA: TGTGCCAGTAGTAACGCAGGGAGGGAGACCCAGTACTTC
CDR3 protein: CASSNAGRETQYF

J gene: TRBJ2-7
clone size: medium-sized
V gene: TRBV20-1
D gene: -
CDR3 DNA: TGCAGTGCTAACAGGGAATACGAGCAGTACTTC
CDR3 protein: CSANREYEQYF

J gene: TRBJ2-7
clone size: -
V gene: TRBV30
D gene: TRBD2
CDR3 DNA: TGTGCCTGGAATAGCGGGGTGGGAACCTACGAGCAGTACTTC
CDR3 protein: CAWNSGVGTYEQYF

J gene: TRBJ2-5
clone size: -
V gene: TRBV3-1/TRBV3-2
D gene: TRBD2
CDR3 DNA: TGTGCCAGCAGCCTCGGACTAGCGCAACAAGAGACCCAGTACTTC
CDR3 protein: CASSLGLAQQETQYF

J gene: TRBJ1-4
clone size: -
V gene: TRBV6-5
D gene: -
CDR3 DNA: TGTGCCAGCAGTCAGCAGAAACAGGCAATAAAACTGTTTTTT
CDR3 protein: CASSQQKQAIKLFF